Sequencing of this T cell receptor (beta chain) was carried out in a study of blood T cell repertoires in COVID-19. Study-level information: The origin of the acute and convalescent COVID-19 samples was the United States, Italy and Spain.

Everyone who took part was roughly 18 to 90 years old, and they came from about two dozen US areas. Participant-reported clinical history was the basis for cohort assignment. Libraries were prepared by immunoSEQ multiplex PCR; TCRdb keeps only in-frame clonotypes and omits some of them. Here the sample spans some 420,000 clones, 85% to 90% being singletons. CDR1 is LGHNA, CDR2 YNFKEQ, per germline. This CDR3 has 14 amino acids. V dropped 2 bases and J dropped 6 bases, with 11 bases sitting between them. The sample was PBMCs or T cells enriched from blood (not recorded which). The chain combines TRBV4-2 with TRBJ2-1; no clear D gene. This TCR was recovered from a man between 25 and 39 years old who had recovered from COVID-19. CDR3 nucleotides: TGTGCCAGCAGCCAAAGGCTAGTGGGCAATGAGCAGTTCTTC. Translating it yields CASSQRLVGNEQFF.